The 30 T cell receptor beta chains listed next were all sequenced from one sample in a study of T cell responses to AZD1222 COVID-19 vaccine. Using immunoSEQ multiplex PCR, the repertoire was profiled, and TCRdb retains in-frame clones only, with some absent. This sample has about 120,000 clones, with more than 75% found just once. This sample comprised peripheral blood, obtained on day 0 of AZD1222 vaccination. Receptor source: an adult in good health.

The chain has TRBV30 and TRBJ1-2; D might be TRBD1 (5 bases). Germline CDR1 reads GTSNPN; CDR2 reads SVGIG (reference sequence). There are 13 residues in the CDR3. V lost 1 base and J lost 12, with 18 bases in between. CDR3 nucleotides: TGTGCCTGGAGTGATGGGATCCGAAGGGGCCACACCTTC. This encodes CAWSDGIRRGHTF.

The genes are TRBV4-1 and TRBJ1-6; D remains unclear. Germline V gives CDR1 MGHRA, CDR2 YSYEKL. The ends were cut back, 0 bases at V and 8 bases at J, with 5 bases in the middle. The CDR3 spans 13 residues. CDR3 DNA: TGCGCCAGCAGCCAAGATCCAGATTCACCCCTCCACTTT. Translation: CASSQDPDSPLHF.

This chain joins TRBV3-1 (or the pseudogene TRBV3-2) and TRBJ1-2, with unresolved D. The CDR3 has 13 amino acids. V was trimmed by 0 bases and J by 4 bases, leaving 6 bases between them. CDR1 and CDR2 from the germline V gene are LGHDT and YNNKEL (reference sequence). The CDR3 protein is CASSQEEGYGYTF. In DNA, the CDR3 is TGTGCCAGCAGCCAAGAAGAAGGCTATGGCTACACCTTC.

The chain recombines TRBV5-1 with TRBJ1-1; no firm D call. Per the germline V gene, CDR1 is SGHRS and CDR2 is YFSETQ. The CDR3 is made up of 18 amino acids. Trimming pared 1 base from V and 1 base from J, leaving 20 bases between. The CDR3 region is CASSLYSTSRSGNTEAFF. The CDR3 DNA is TGCGCCAGCAGCTTGTATAGTACCTCGAGATCGGGGAACACTGAAGCTTTCTTT.

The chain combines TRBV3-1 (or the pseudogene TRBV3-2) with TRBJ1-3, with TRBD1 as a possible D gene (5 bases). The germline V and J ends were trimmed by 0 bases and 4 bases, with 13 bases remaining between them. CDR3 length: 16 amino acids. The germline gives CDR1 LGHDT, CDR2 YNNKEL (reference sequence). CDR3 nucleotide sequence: TGTGCCAGCAGCCAAGATGCTCGGGGCTCGGGAAACACCATATATTTT. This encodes CASSQDARGSGNTIYF.

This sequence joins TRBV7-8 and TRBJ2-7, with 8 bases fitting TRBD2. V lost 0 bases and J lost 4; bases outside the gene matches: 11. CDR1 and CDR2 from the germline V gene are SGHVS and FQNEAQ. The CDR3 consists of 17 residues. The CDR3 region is CASSLALGGRLPYEQYF. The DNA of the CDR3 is TGTGCCAGCAGCTTAGCGTTAGGCGGGAGGCTCCCTTACGAGCAGTACTTC.

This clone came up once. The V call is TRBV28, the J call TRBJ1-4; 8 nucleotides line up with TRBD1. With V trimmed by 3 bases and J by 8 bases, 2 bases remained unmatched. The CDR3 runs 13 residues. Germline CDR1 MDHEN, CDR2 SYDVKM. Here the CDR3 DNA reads TGTGCCAGCAGTTTGGACAGGGTGGAAAAACTGTTTTTT. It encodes CASSLDRVEKLFF.

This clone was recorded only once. Written as DNA, the CDR3 is TGCGCCAGCAGCTTGATTGCGGGAGGGCCCTACAATGAGCAGTTCTTC. Protein product: CASSLIAGGPYNEQFF. The V call is TRBV5-1, the J call TRBJ2-1, with 9 bases identical to TRBD2. J gave up 2 bases and V 1 base, and 4 bases lay outside the gene matches. The CDR3 covers 16 residues. Germline loops: CDR1 SGHRS, CDR2 YFSETQ.

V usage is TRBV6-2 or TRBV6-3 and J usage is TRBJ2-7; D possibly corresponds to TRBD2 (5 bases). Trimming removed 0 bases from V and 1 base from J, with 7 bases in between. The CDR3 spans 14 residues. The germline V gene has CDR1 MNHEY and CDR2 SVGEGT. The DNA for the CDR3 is TGTGCCAGCAGTTACTCAGAGGGTTCCTACGAGCAGTACTTC. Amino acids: CASSYSEGSYEQYF.

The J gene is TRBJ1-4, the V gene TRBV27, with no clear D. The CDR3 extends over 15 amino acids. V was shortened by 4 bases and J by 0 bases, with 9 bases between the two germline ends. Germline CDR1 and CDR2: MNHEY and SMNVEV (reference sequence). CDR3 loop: CASSSLGPTNEKLFF. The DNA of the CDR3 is TGTGCCAGCAGTTCCCTGGGCCCAACTAATGAAAAACTGTTTTTT.

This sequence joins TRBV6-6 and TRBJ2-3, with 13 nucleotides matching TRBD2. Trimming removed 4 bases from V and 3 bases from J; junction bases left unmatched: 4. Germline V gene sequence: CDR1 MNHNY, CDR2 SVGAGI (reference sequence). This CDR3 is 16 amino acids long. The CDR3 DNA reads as TGTGCCAGCAGTTCCCAGACTAGCGGGGGGACAGATACGCAGTATTTT. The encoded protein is CASSSQTSGGTDTQYF.

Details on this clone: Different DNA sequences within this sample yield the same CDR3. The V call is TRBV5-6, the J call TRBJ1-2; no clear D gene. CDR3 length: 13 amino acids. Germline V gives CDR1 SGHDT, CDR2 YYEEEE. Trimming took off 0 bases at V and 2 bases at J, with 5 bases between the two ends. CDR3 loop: CASSLGQNYGYTF. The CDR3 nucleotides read TGTGCCAGCAGCTTGGGGCAGAACTATGGCTACACCTTC.

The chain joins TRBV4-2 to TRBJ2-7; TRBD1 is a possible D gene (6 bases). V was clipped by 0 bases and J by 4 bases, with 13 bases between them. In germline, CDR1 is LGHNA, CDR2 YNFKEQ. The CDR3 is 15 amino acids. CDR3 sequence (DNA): TGTGCCAGCAGCCAAGAATCAGGGGACGGGTACGAGCAGTACTTC. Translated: CASSQESGDGYEQYF.

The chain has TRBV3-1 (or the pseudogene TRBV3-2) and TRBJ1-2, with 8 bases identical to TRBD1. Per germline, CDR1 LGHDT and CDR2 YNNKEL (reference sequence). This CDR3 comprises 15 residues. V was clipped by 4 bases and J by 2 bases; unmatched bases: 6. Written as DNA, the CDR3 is TGTGCCAGCAGCCGACAGGGGCGCAACAACTATGGCTACACCTTC. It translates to CASSRQGRNNYGYTF.

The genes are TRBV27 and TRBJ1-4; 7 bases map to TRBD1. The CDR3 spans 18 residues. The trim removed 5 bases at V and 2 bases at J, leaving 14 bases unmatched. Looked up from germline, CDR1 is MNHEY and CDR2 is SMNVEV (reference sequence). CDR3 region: CASSRQGTLLTTNEKLFF. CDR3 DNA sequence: TGTGCCAGCAGTCGACAGGGTACCCTCTTGACGACTAATGAAAAACTGTTTTTT.

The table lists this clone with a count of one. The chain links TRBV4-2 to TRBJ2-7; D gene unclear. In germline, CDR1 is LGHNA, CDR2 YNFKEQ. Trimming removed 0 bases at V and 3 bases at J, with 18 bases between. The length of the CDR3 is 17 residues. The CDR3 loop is CASSQEIRLYRDYEQYF. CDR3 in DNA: TGTGCCAGCAGCCAAGAGATTAGACTGTACCGCGACTACGAGCAGTACTTC.

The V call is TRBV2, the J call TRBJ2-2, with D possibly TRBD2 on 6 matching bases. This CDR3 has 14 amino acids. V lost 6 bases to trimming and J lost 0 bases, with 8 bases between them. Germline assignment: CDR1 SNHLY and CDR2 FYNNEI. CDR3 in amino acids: CASRDYSNTGELFF. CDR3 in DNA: TGTGCCAGCAGGGACTACTCGAACACCGGGGAGCTGTTTTTT.

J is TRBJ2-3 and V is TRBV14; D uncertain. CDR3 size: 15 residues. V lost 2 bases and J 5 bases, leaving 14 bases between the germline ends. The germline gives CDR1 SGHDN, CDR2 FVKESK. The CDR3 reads CASSQRGPSGDTQYF. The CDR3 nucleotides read TGTGCCAGCAGCCAAAGAGGTCCTTCGGGAGATACGCAGTATTTT.

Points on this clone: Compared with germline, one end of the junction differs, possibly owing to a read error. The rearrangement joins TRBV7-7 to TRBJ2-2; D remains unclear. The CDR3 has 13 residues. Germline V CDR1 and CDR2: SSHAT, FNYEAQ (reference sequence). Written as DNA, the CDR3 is TGTGCTAGCAGCTTAGAGATGTACGGGGAGCTGTTTTTT. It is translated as CASSLEMYGELFF. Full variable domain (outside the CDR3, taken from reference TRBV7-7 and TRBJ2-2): GAGVSQSPRYKVTKRGQDVTLRCDPISSHATLYWYQQALGQGPEFLTYFNYEAQPDKSGLPSDRFSAERPEGSISTLTIQRTEQRDSAMYRCASSLEMYGELFFGEGSRLTVL.

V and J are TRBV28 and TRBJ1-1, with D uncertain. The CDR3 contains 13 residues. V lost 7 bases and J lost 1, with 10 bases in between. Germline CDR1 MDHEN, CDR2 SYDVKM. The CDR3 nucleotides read TGTGCCAGCACCGGAGCCGGGAACACTGAAGCTTTCTTT. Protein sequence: CASTGAGNTEAFF.

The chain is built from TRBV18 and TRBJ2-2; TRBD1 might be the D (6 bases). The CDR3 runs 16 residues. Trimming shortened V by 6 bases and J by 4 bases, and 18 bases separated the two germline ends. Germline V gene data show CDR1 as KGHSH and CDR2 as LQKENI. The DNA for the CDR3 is TGTGCCAGCTCCGCGCAGCAGGGGCGCATCACCGGGGAGCTGTTTTTT. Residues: CASSAQQGRITGELFF.

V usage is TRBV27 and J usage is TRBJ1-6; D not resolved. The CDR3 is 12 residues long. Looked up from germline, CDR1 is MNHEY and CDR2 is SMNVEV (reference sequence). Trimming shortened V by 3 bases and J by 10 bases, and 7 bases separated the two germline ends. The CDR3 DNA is TGTGCCAGCAGTTTCTCCGGCTCACCCCTCCACTTT. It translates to CASSFSGSPLHF.

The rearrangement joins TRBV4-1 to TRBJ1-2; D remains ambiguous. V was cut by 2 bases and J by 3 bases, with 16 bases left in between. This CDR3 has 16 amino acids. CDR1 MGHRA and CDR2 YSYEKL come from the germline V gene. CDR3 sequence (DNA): TGCGCCAGCAGCCAATCACCCGGGCTTTCATACTATGGCTACACCTTC. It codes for CASSQSPGLSYYGYTF.

The DNA of the CDR3 is TGTGCCAGCAGTTACCCACCGAACTATGGCTACACCTTC. Protein: CASSYPPNYGYTF. The rearrangement links TRBV6-2 or TRBV6-3 to TRBJ1-2; unclear D gene. CDR3 length: 13 amino acids. CDR1 and CDR2 (germline): MNHEY, SVGEGT. V lost 2 bases to trimming and J lost 2 bases, with 6 bases between them.

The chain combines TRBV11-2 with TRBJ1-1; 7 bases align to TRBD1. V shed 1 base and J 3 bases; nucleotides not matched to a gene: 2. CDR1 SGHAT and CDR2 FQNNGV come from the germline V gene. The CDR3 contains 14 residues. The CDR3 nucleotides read TGTGCCAGCAGCTTAGGACAGGGTGACACTGAAGCTTTCTTT. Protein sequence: CASSLGQGDTEAFF.

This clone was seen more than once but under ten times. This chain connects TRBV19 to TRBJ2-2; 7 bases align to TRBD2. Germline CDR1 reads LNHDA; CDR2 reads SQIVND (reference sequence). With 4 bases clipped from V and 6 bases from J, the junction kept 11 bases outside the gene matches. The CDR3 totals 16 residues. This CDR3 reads CASSTSTGTNAGELFF. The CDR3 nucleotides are TGTGCCAGTAGTACTTCGACCGGGACTAATGCCGGGGAGCTGTTTTTT.

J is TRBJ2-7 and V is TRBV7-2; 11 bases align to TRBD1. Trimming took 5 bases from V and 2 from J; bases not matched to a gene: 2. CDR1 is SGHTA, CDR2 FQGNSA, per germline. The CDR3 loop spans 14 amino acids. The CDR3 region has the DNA TGTGCCAGCAGCCTGGGACAGGGGGCCTACGAGCAGTACTTC. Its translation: CASSLGQGAYEQYF.

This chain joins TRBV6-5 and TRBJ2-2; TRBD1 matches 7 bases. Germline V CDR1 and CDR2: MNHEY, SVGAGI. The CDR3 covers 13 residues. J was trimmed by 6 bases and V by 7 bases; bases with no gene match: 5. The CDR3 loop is CASIEGAAGELFF. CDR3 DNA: TGTGCCAGCATCGAGGGGGCGGCCGGGGAGCTGTTTTTT.

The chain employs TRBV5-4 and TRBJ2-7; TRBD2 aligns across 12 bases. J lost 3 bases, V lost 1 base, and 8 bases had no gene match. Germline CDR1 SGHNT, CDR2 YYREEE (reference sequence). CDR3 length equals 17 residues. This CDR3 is CASSLSSSGRANYEQYF. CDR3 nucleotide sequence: TGTGCCAGCAGCTTGTCGTCTAGCGGGAGGGCCAACTACGAGCAGTACTTC. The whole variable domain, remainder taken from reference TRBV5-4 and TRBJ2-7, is ETGVTQSPTHLIKTRGQQVTLRCSSQSGHNTVSWYQQALGQGPQFIFQYYREEENGRGNFPPRFSGLQFPNYSSELNVNALELDDSALYLCASSLSSSGRANYEQYFGPGTRLTVT.

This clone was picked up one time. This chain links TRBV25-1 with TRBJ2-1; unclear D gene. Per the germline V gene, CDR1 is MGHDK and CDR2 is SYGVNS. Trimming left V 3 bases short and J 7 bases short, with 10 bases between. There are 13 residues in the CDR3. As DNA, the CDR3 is TGTGCCAGCAGTGACCTCAGTATTAATGAGCAGTTCTTC. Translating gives CASSDLSINEQFF. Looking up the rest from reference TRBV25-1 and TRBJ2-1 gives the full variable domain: EADIYQTPRYLVIGTGKKITLECSQTMGHDKMYWYQQDPGMELHLIHYSYGVNSTEKGDLSSESTVSRIRTEHFPLTLESARPSHTSQYLCASSDLSINEQFFGPGTRLTVL.